The rows below give T cell receptor beta chains drawn from one sample of a study of blood T cell repertoires in COVID-19. The table came from immunoSEQ multiplex PCR; TCRdb's copy has only in-frame clones and leaves some out. The profile shows about 370,000 clones, roughly nine tenths of them singletons. The sample taken for sequencing was peripheral blood. The receptors were gathered from a woman in her 30s with COVID-19, enrolled during active disease. The CDR3 runs from the conserved cysteine through the conserved F or W. The D gene is left open where the match is weak. Size values are once, few and many counts, or a class for expanded clones, and some rows have none.

D gene,J gene,CDR3 length,V gene,clone size,CDR3 protein,CDR3 DNA
TRBD1,TRBJ2-6,18,TRBV7-2,-,CASSLEGAVFSGANVLTF,TGTGCCAGCAGCTTAGAGGGGGCGGTTTTCTCTGGGGCCAACGTCCTGACTTTC
TRBD1,TRBJ2-1,15,TRBV9,-,CASSPAGQGWDEQFF,TGTGCCAGCAGCCCGGCGGGACAGGGTTGGGATGAGCAGTTCTTC
-,TRBJ1-4,16,TRBV5-1,-,CASSLAGTTGGEKLFF,TGCGCCAGCAGCTTGGCCGGGACGACCGGAGGGGAAAAACTGTTTTTT
TRBD1,TRBJ1-1,13,TRBV12-3/TRBV12-4,-,CASSFQQGTEAFF,TGTGCCAGCAGTTTCCAACAGGGGACTGAAGCTTTCTTT
TRBD2,TRBJ2-3,18,TRBV7-2,-,CASSARGAGGPMTDTQYF,TGTGCCAGCAGCGCTAGGGGAGCGGGGGGGCCTATGACAGATACGCAGTATTTT
-,TRBJ2-3,15,TRBV30,-,CAWSGKGLAKDTQYF,TGTGCCTGGAGCGGTAAGGGACTGGCCAAAGATACGCAGTATTTT
TRBD1,TRBJ1-5,14,TRBV7-6,-,CASSLGQGNQPQHF,TGTGCCAGCAGCTTGGGACAGGGTAACCAGCCCCAGCATTTT
TRBD1,TRBJ1-4,15,TRBV25-1,-,CASSDHGQGEEKLFF,TGTGCCAGCAGTGACCACGGACAGGGGGAAGAAAAACTGTTTTTT
TRBD1,TRBJ2-1,16,TRBV27,once,CASSHPTGGAYNEQFF,TGTGCCAGCAGCCACCCGACAGGGGGCGCCTACAATGAGCAGTTCTTC
-,TRBJ1-5,14,TRBV6-5,-,CASTITKINQPQHF,TGTGCCAGCACAATAACTAAAATCAATCAGCCCCAGCATTTT
TRBD1,TRBJ1-2,12,TRBV6-5,once,CASSYPGGGYTF,TGTGCCAGCAGTTACCCAGGGGGTGGCTACACCTTC
-,TRBJ1-1,15,TRBV6-1,-,CASSEVGRGNTEAFF,TGTGCCAGCAGTGAAGTTGGAAGGGGGAACACTGAAGCTTTCTTT
-,TRBJ2-1,14,TRBV2,few,CARDGGSLYNEQFF,TGTGCCAGGGATGGGGGGTCGCTCTACAATGAGCAGTTCTTC
TRBD1,TRBJ1-3,18,TRBV7-8,-,CASSYSASWDSLYNTIYF,TGTGCCAGCAGCTACTCTGCTAGTTGGGACAGCTTGTACAACACCATATATTTT
TRBD1,TRBJ2-7,15,TRBV5-4,-,CASSFKGTGVYEQYF,TGTGCCAGCAGCTTCAAAGGGACAGGAGTCTACGAGCAGTACTTC
TRBD2,TRBJ2-3,15,TRBV27,once,CASSQVLAGRDTQYF,TGTGCCAGCAGTCAAGTACTAGCGGGACGAGATACGCAGTATTTT
TRBD1,TRBJ2-5,16,TRBV18,-,CASSPRLTGGLETQYF,TGTGCCAGCTCACCACGGTTGACAGGGGGTCTGGAGACCCAGTACTTC
-,TRBJ1-1,14,TRBV7-8,-,CASSPDLGGTEAFF,TGTGCCAGCAGCCCTGACCTAGGGGGCACTGAAGCTTTCTTT
TRBD2,TRBJ2-3,15,TRBV4-3,-,CASSQGGWATDTQYF,TGCGCCAGCAGCCAGGGAGGGTGGGCCACAGATACGCAGTATTTT
-,TRBJ2-1,15,TRBV7-2,once,CASSSDRFPSNEQFF,TGTGCCAGCAGCTCCGACAGGTTCCCCTCCAATGAGCAGTTCTTC
-,TRBJ2-3,14,TRBV19,once,CATSGRNQADTQYF,TGTGCCACCTCCGGCAGGAATCAGGCAGATACGCAGTATTTT
TRBD1,TRBJ1-2,17,TRBV19,-,CASSIDPGTGAQRGYTF,TGTGCCAGTAGTATAGATCCTGGGACAGGGGCCCAGCGGGGCTACACCTTC
TRBD1,TRBJ2-7,16,TRBV5-1,-,CASSLGGTEGSYEQYF,TGCGCCAGCAGCTTGGGAGGGACAGAGGGTTCCTACGAGCAGTACTTC
TRBD2,TRBJ2-1,16,TRBV19,-,CASSYIGLAGKDEQFF,TGTGCCAGTAGTTATATTGGACTAGCGGGAAAGGATGAGCAGTTCTTC
TRBD1,TRBJ2-7,14,TRBV14,-,CASSGGQGPYEQYF,TGTGCCAGCAGCGGGGGACAGGGTCCCTACGAGCAGTACTTC
-,TRBJ2-3,15,TRBV11-2,-,CASSQTTDRTDTQYF,TGTGCCAGCAGCCAAACTACCGACAGGACAGATACGCAGTATTTT
TRBD1,TRBJ2-7,13,TRBV7-6,-,CASSRTGSYEQYF,TGTGCCAGCAGCCGGACAGGCTCCTACGAGCAGTACTTC
TRBD1,TRBJ2-1,11,TRBV29-1,-,CSTDRDNEQFF,TGCAGCACCGACAGGGACAATGAGCAGTTCTTC
TRBD1,TRBJ2-7,14,TRBV11-2,-,CASSLGRDGQGQYF,TGTGCCAGCAGCTTAGGGAGGGATGGACAGGGGCAGTACTTC
-,TRBJ2-2,18,TRBV6-2/TRBV6-3,once,CASSYTTRASLGTGELFF,TGTGCCAGCAGTTACACGACTAGGGCCTCGCTGGGCACCGGGGAGCTGTTTTTT
-,TRBJ1-1,13,TRBV11-3,-,CASSMTGNTEAFF,TGTGCCAGCAGCATGACGGGGAACACTGAAGCTTTCTTT
-,TRBJ1-4,15,TRBV11-1,-,CASSFSGVRGEKLFF,TGTGCCAGCAGCTTTAGCGGAGTACGGGGGGAAAAACTGTTTTTT
-,TRBJ2-6,15,TRBV5-4,-,CASSFQGSGANVLTF,TGTGCCAGCAGCTTCCAGGGTTCTGGGGCCAACGTCCTGACTTTC
-,TRBJ1-6,15,TRBV7-2,few,CASSLGRADNSPLHF,TGTGCCAGCAGCTTAGGCAGGGCTGACAATTCACCCCTCCACTTT
-,TRBJ2-1,18,TRBV5-1,once,CASSSPRGYADPTIEQFF,TGCGCCAGCAGCTCACCACGTGGGTACGCAGATCCAACTATTGAGCAGTTCTTC
TRBD2,TRBJ2-1,14,TRBV29-1,-,CSVYRGSGSNEQFF,TGCAGCGTTTATAGGGGAAGCGGGAGTAATGAGCAGTTCTTC
-,TRBJ2-5,15,TRBV9,-,CASSVRGRNQETQYF,TGTGCCAGCAGCGTAAGGGGCAGAAACCAAGAGACCCAGTACTTC
TRBD2,TRBJ2-1,14,TRBV27,-,CASSLGGRGNEQFF,TGTGCCAGCAGTTTGGGGGGGAGAGGCAATGAGCAGTTCTTC
-,TRBJ2-5,15,TRBV18,-,CASSPQGQMGETQYF,TGTGCCAGCTCACCTCAGGGACAAATGGGAGAGACCCAGTACTTC
TRBD1,TRBJ1-5,16,TRBV2,-,CASSATRTGPGQPQHF,TGTGCCAGCAGTGCCACTCGGACAGGGCCCGGTCAGCCCCAGCATTTT
TRBD1,TRBJ1-6,15,TRBV19,-,CASLPATGGDSPLHF,TGTGCCAGTCTCCCAGCGACAGGGGGCGATTCACCCCTCCACTTT
TRBD2,TRBJ2-7,15,TRBV3-1/TRBV3-2,-,CASSPSGGHIGEQYF,TGTGCCAGCAGCCCGTCGGGGGGGCATATAGGGGAGCAGTACTTC
TRBD2,TRBJ2-1,14,TRBV29-1,-,CSVEPAGGPDEQFF,TGCAGCGTTGAACCAGCGGGGGGGCCGGATGAGCAGTTCTTC
-,TRBJ2-6,15,TRBV18,once,CASSPELSGANVLTF,TGTGCCAGCTCACCGGAGCTCTCTGGGGCCAACGTCCTGACTTTC
-,TRBJ1-4,10,TRBV19,-,CARDLEKLFF,TGTGCCAGGGACTTGGAAAAACTGTTTTTT
-,TRBJ2-6,20,TRBV6-6,-,CASSRRQGLSSSSGANVLTF,TGTGCCAGCAGCAGAAGGCAGGGACTGTCTTCCTCCTCTGGGGCCAACGTCCTGACTTTC
-,TRBJ2-1,12,TRBV27,-,CASSGLLNEQFF,TGTGCCAGCAGTGGACTGCTTAATGAGCAGTTCTTC